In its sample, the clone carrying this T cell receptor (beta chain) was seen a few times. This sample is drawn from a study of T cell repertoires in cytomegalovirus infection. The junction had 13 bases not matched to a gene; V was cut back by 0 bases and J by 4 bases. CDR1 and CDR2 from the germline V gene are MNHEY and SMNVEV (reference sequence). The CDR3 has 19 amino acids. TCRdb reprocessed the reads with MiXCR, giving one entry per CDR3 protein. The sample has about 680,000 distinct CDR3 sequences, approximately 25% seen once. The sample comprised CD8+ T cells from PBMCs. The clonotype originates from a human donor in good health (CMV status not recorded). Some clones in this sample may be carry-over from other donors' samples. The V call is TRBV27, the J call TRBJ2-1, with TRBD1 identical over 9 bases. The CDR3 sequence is CASSLSPAWTGAEYNEQFF. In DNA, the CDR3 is TGTGCCAGCAGTTTATCGCCCGCTTGGACAGGGGCGGAGTACAATGAGCAGTTCTTC.